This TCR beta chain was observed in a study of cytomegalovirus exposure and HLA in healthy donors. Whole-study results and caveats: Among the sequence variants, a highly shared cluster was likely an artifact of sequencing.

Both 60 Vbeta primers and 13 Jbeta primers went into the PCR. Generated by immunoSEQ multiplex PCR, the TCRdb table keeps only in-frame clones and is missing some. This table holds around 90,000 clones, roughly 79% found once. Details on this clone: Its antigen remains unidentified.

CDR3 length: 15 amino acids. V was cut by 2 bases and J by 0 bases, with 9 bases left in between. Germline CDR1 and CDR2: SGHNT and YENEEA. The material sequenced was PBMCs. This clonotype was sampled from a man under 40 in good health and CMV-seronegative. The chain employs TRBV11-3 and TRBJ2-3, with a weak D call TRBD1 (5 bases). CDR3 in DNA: TGTGCCAGCAGCTTAACAGGAACCAGCACAGATACGCAGTATTTT. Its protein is CASSLTGTSTDTQYF.